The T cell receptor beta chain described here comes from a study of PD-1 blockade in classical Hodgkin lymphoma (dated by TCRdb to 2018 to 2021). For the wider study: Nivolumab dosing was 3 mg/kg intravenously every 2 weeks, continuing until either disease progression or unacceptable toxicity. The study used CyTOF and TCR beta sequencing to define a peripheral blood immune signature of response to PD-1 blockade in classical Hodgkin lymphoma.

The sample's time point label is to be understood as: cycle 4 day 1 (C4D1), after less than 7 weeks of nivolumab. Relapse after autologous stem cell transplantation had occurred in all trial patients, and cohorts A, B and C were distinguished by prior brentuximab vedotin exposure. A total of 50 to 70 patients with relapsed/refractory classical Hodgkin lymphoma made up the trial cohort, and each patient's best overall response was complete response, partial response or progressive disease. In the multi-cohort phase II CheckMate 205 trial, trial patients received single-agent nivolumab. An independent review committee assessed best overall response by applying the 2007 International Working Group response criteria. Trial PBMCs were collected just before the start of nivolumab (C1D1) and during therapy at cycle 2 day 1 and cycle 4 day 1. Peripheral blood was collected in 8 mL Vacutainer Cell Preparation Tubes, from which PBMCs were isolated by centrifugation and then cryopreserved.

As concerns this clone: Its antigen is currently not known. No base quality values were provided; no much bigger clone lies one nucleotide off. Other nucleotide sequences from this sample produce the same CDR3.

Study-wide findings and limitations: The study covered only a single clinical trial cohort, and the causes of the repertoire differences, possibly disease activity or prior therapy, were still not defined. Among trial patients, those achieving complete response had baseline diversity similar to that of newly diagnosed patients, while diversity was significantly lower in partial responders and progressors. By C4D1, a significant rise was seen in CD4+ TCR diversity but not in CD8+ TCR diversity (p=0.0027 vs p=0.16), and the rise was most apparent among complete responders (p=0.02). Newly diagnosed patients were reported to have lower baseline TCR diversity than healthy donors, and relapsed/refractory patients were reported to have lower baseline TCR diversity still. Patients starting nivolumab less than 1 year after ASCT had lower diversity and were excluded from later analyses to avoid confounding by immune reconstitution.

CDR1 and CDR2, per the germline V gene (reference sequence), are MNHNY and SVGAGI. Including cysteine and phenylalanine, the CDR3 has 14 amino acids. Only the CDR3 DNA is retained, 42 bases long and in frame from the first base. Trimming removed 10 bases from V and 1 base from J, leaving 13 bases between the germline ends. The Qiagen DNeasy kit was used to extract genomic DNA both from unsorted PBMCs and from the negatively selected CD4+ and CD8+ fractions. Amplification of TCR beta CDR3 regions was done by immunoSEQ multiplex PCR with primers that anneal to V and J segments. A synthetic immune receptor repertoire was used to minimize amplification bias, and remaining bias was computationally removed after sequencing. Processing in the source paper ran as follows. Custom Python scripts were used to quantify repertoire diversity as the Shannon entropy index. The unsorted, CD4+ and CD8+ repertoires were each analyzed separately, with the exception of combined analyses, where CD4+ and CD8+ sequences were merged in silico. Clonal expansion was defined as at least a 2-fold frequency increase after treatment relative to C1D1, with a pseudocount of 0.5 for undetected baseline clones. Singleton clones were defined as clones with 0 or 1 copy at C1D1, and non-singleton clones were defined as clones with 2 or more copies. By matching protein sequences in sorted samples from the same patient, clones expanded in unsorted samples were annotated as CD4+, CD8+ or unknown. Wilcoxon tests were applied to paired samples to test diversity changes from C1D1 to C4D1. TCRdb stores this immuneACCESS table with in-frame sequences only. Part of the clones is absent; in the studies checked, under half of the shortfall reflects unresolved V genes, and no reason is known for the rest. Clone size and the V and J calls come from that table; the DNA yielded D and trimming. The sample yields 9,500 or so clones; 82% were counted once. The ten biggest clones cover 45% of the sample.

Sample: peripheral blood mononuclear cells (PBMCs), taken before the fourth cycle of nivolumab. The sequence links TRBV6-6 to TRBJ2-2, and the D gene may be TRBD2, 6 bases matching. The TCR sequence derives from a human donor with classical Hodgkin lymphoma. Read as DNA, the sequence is TGTGCCATCTGGCGGGGCCTGAACACCGGGGAGCTGTTTTTT. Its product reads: CAIWRGLNTGELFF.